These T cell receptor beta chains were read from a single sample in a study of blood T cell repertoires in COVID-19. Clones were sequenced by immunoSEQ multiplex PCR, and TCRdb holds only the in-frame ones, with some missing. The sample holds about 160,000 clones, roughly 85% seen once. The specimen was peripheral blood. Source of these receptors: a woman in her sixties with COVID-19, enrolled during active disease. Both conserved end residues are part of each CDR3. D genes are given only for firm matches. Not all rows give a size; the values are once, few, many and, for expanded clones, a class.

TRBD1	TRBJ1-5	TRBV29-1	many	CSGDGTGGLRQPQHF	TGCAGCGGTGACGGGACAGGGGGCCTTAGGCAGCCCCAGCATTTT
TRBD1	TRBJ1-2	TRBV25-1	NA	CASSELTGLYGYTF	TGTGCCAGCAGTGAATTGACAGGGCTCTATGGCTACACCTTC
NA	TRBJ1-2	TRBV27	NA	CASRGAGRTNYGYTF	TGTGCCAGCCGCGGGGCTGGCAGAACTAACTATGGCTACACCTTC
NA	TRBJ1-5	TRBV6-5	many	CASRAGGQPQHF	TGTGCCAGCAGGGCGGGAGGCCAGCCCCAGCATTTT
TRBD1	TRBJ1-5	TRBV19	NA	CASSLRTGGIGDNQPQHF	TGTGCCAGTAGTCTTCGGACAGGGGGGATTGGCGACAATCAGCCCCAGCATTTT
TRBD1	TRBJ1-3	TRBV27	NA	CASSLREGAGNTIYF	TGTGCCAGCAGCCTTCGAGAGGGGGCAGGAAACACCATATATTTT
NA	TRBJ1-3	TRBV7-8	NA	CASSLGGGRSGNTIYF	TGTGCCAGCAGCTTGGGTGGGGGGAGGTCTGGAAACACCATATATTTT
NA	TRBJ2-2	TRBV5-4	NA	CASSLIASNTGELFF	TGTGCCAGCAGCTTGATAGCGTCGAACACCGGGGAGCTGTTTTTT
NA	TRBJ1-1	TRBV4-2	NA	CASSQDLGRGIAEAFF	TGTGCCAGCAGCCAAGACCTTGGGAGAGGGATCGCTGAAGCTTTCTTT
NA	TRBJ2-2	TRBV5-1	NA	CASSVLAASNTGELFF	TGCGCCAGCAGCGTACTAGCTGCCTCAAACACCGGGGAGCTGTTTTTT
NA	TRBJ1-1	TRBV4-2	NA	CASSQAFYGGGKNTEAFF	TGTGCCAGCAGCCAAGCGTTTTACGGGGGGGGGAAGAACACTGAAGCTTTCTTT
NA	TRBJ2-3	TRBV21-1	NA	CASSKRLAATDTQYF	TGTGCCAGCAGCAAAAGACTAGCGGCCACAGATACGCAGTATTTT
NA	TRBJ1-1	TRBV10-3	NA	CAISGGGEAFF	TGTGCCATCAGTGGAGGGGGTGAAGCTTTCTTT
TRBD1	TRBJ1-6	TRBV9	NA	CASGGTGDSPLHF	TGTGCCAGCGGCGGGACAGGGGATTCACCCCTCCACTTT
NA	TRBJ2-2	TRBV6-4	NA	CASSDSRAGELFF	TGTGCCAGCAGTGACTCCAGGGCTGGGGAGCTGTTTTTT
TRBD1	TRBJ2-7	TRBV9	NA	CASSVTGVNYEQYF	TGTGCCAGCAGCGTAACAGGGGTTAACTACGAGCAGTACTTC
NA	TRBJ2-3	TRBV19	NA	CASSPGHGDTQYF	TGTGCCAGTAGTCCCGGCCACGGGGATACGCAGTATTTT
NA	TRBJ1-2	TRBV19	NA	CASSIVRGAGYGYTF	TGTGCCAGTAGTATAGTAAGGGGAGCGGGCTATGGCTACACCTTC
NA	TRBJ2-7	TRBV5-6	NA	CASSLGVRGQYF	TGTGCCAGCAGCTTGGGCGTAAGAGGGCAGTACTTC
NA	TRBJ2-5	TRBV7-8	NA	CASSLNRVREETQYF	TGTGCCAGCAGCTTAAACAGGGTGCGGGAAGAGACCCAGTACTTC
TRBD1	TRBJ1-2	TRBV4-1	once	CASSQALSAGGSYGYTF	TGCGCCAGCAGCCAAGCGTTATCGGCAGGGGGCTCCTATGGCTACACCTTC
NA	TRBJ2-3	TRBV29-1	NA	CSVVGDSTDTQYF	TGCAGCGTTGTAGGGGATAGCACAGATACGCAGTATTTT
TRBD1	TRBJ1-5	TRBV5-1	NA	CASSHGTGGDNQPQHF	TGCGCCAGCAGCCACGGGACAGGGGGAGACAATCAGCCCCAGCATTTT
TRBD2	TRBJ2-7	TRBV18	NA	CASSPASGRRGEQYF	TGTGCCAGCTCACCGGCGAGCGGGAGAAGAGGCGAGCAGTACTTC
NA	TRBJ1-6	TRBV27	NA	CASSQRTYNSPLHF	TGTGCCAGCAGTCAAAGGACTTATAATTCACCCCTCCACTTT
NA	TRBJ1-2	TRBV6-6	NA	CASSYDTLSPYGYTF	TGTGCCAGCAGTTACGATACACTATCTCCCTATGGCTACACCTTC
TRBD1	TRBJ1-2	TRBV6-5	NA	CASSQDRVLAGYTF	TGTGCCAGCAGCCAAGACAGGGTTCTGGCGGGCTACACCTTC
NA	TRBJ1-2	TRBV6-5	NA	CASTQSGPNYGYTF	TGTGCCAGCACTCAATCAGGGCCCAACTATGGCTACACCTTC
NA	TRBJ1-2	TRBV28	once	CASTPPGSKGYTF	TGTGCCAGCACCCCGCCGGGGTCAAAAGGCTACACCTTC
NA	TRBJ1-2	TRBV18	once	CASSLPGLGNYGYTF	TGTGCCAGCTCACTTCCGGGACTCGGAAACTATGGCTACACCTTC
TRBD1	TRBJ1-3	TRBV6-5	NA	CASSPGTGTVSSIYF	TGTGCCAGCAGCCCCGGGACAGGGACCGTCAGCTCCATATATTTT
NA	TRBJ1-5	TRBV28	NA	CASRSTGFANQPQHF	TGTGCCAGCAGGTCAACAGGGTTTGCCAATCAGCCCCAGCATTTT
NA	TRBJ2-2	TRBV21-1	NA	CASSKKVGQARRTGELFF	TGTGCCAGCAGCAAAAAAGTGGGACAGGCCCGGCGCACCGGGGAGCTGTTTTTT
NA	TRBJ1-5	TRBV7-2	once	CASSLPSAGLSNQPQHF	TGTGCCAGCAGCTTACCGTCGGCGGGGCTTAGCAATCAGCCCCAGCATTTT
NA	TRBJ1-1	TRBV9	NA	CASSAGHSVNTEAFF	TGTGCCAGCAGCGCCGGACACTCCGTGAACACTGAAGCTTTCTTT
NA	TRBJ2-1	TRBV5-6	NA	CASSQFGVSSYNEQFF	TGTGCCAGCAGCCAGTTCGGGGTTAGCTCCTACAATGAGCAGTTCTTC
TRBD2	TRBJ2-3	TRBV7-2	NA	CASSPNGRLAVQDTQYF	TGTGCCAGCAGCCCCAACGGCCGACTAGCGGTACAGGATACGCAGTATTTT
TRBD1	TRBJ1-1	TRBV7-9	once	CASSLDTRGRTEAFF	TGTGCCAGCAGCTTGGATACAAGGGGGCGAACTGAAGCTTTCTTT
NA	TRBJ1-1	TRBV19	NA	CASSNGVALFMNTEAFF	TGTGCCAGTAGTAACGGGGTGGCATTATTCATGAACACTGAAGCTTTCTTT
TRBD1	TRBJ1-3	TRBV7-6	NA	CASSFTGGALKGNTIYF	TGTGCCAGCAGCTTTACAGGGGGCGCTTTAAAGGGAAACACCATATATTTT
NA	TRBJ2-3	TRBV10-3	NA	CAISEAQGPTDTQYF	TGTGCCATCAGTGAGGCCCAGGGCCCAACAGATACGCAGTATTTT
TRBD1	TRBJ2-2	TRBV7-9	few	CASSFSGGHGELFF	TGTGCCAGCAGCTTCTCAGGGGGACACGGGGAGCTGTTTTTT
TRBD1	TRBJ2-5	TRBV7-8	NA	CASRATGAAETQYF	TGTGCCAGCAGAGCAACAGGGGCGGCGGAGACCCAGTACTTC
TRBD1	TRBJ1-4	TRBV19	NA	CASRRTGSEKLFF	TGTGCCAGTAGGCGGACAGGGAGCGAAAAACTGTTTTTT
TRBD1	TRBJ1-1	TRBV5-1	few	CASGAGQSIMNTEAFF	TGCGCCAGCGGCGCGGGACAGTCTATTATGAACACTGAAGCTTTCTTT
NA	TRBJ1-1	TRBV24-1	NA	CATSDRGKDTEAFF	TGTGCCACCAGTGATCGAGGGAAGGACACTGAAGCTTTCTTT
NA	TRBJ2-1	TRBV3-1/TRBV3-2	NA	CASSLLVKEQFF	TGTGCCAGCAGTCTACTAGTTAAGGAGCAGTTCTTC
NA	TRBJ2-1	TRBV14	NA	CASSQFGGGEQFF	TGTGCCAGCAGCCAGTTCGGGGGAGGTGAGCAGTTCTTC
NA	TRBJ1-3	TRBV25-1	once	CASRPSRNSGNTIYF	TGTGCCAGCAGGCCCTCGCGGAACTCTGGAAACACCATATATTTT
NA	TRBJ2-7	TRBV29-1	once	CSVEGPTYEQYF	TGCAGCGTTGAGGGGCCAACCTACGAGCAGTACTTC